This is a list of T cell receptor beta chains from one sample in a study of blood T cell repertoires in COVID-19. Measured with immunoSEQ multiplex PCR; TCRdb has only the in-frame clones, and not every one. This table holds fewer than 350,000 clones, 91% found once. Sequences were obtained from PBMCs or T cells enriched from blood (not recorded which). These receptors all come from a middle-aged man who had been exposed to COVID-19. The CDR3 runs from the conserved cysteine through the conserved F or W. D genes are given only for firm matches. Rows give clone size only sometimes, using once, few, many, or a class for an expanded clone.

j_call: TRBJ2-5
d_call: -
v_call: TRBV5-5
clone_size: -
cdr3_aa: CASSLESGFISETQYF
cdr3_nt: TGTGCCAGCAGCTTGGAATCAGGTTTCATTTCGGAGACCCAGTACTTC

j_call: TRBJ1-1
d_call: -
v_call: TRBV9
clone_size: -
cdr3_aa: CASSVAQSEAFF
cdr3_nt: TGTGCCAGCAGCGTAGCCCAGTCTGAAGCTTTCTTT

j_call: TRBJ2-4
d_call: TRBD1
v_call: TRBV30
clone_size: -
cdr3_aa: CAWSPGQALGIQYF
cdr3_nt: TGTGCCTGGAGTCCGGGACAGGCCCTAGGTATTCAGTACTTC

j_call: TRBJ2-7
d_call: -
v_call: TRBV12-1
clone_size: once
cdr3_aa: CASSPHVGRPPSREQYF
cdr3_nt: TGTGCCAGCAGCCCACACGTGGGCAGGCCGCCGTCTCGCGAGCAGTACTTC

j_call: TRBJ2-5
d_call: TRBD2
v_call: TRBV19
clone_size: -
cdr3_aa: CASSNQRGQETQYF
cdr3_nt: TGTGCCAGTAGTAACCAGCGGGGTCAAGAGACCCAGTACTTC

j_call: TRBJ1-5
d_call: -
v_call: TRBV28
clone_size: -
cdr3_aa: CASTTIEGRDQPQHF
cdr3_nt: TGTGCCAGCACCACTATCGAGGGTAGGGATCAGCCCCAGCATTTT

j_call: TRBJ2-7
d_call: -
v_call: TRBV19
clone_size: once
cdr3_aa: CASSPIGVSSYEQYF
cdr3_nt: TGTGCCAGCAGCCCCATCGGGGTTAGCTCCTACGAGCAGTACTTC

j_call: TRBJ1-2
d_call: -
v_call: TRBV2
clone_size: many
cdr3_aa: CASSEALGPQNGYTF
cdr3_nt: TGTGCCAGCAGTGAAGCGCTGGGCCCTCAGAATGGCTACACCTTC

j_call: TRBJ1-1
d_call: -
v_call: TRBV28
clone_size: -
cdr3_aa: CASSFGFIARANTEAFF
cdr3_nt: TGTGCCAGCAGTTTTGGTTTTATCGCCAGGGCGAACACTGAAGCTTTCTTT

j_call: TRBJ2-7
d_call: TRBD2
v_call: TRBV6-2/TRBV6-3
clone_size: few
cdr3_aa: CASSPRKLAGASYEQYF
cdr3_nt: TGTGCCAGCAGCCCTCGAAAACTAGCGGGAGCTTCCTACGAGCAGTACTTC

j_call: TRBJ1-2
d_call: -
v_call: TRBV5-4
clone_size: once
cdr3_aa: CASSLERGVDYGYTF
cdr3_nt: TGTGCCAGCAGCTTGGAGCGGGGGGTGGACTATGGCTACACCTTC

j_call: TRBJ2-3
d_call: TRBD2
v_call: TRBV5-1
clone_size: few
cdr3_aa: CASSLVGGSVPDTQYF
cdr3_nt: TGCGCCAGCAGCTTGGTAGGCGGGAGCGTCCCAGATACGCAGTATTTT

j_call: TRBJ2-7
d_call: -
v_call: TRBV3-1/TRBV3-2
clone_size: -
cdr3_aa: CASSPPGQVSYEQYF
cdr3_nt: TGTGCCAGCAGCCCTCCGGGACAAGTCTCCTACGAGCAGTACTTC

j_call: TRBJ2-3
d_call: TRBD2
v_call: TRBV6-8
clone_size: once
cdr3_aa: CASIRLAGGTDTQYF
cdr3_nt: TGTGCCAGCATTAGACTAGCGGGGGGCACAGATACGCAGTATTTT

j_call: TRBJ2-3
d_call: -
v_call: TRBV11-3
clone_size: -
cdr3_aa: CASSLQIGGSTDTQYF
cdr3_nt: TGTGCCAGCAGCTTACAGATCGGCGGTAGCACAGATACGCAGTATTTT

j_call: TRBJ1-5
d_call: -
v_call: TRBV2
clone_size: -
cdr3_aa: CASSQSGQPQHF
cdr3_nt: TGTGCCAGCAGTCAATCAGGTCAGCCCCAGCATTTT

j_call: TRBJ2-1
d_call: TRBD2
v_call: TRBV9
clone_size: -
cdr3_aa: CASSVSSGSSYNEQFF
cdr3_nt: TGTGCCAGCAGCGTTTCTAGCGGGAGCTCCTACAATGAGCAGTTCTTC

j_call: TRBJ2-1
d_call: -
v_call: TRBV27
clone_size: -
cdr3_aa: CASRTGFHEQFF
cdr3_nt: TGTGCCAGCAGAACAGGGTTCCATGAGCAGTTCTTC

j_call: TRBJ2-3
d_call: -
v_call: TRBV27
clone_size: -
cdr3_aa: CASSFLSTDTQYF
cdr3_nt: TGTGCCAGCAGTTTTCTCAGCACAGATACGCAGTATTTT

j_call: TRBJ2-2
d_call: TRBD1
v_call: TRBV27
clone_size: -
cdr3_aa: CASSLLQGADTGELFF
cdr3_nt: TGTGCCAGCAGTTTACTACAGGGGGCTGACACCGGGGAGCTGTTTTTT

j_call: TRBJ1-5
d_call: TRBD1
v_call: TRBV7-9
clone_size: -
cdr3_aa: CASNRGGNQPQHF
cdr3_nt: TGTGCCAGCAACAGGGGGGGGAATCAGCCCCAGCATTTT

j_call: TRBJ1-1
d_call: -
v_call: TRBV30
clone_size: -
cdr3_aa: CAWSRITQRGTEAFF
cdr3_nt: TGTGCCTGGAGCCGCATCACACAGCGGGGAACTGAAGCTTTCTTT

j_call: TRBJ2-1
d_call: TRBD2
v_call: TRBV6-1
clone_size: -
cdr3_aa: CASSVAGTSGRAGNEQFF
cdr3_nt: TGTGCCAGCAGTGTAGCCGGGACTAGCGGGAGGGCGGGTAATGAGCAGTTCTTC

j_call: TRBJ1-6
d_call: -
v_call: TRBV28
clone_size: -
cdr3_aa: CASSTGGPYNSPLHF
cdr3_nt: TGTGCCAGCAGTACCGGAGGGCCCTATAATTCACCCCTCCACTTT

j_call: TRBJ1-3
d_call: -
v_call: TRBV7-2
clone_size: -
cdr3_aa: CASSYDSASGNTIYF
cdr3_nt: TGTGCCAGCAGCTACGACAGCGCATCTGGAAACACCATATATTTT

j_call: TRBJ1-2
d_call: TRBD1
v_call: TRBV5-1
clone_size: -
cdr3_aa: CASSLVGQQAYTF
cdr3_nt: TGCGCCAGCAGCTTGGTGGGACAGCAAGCCTACACCTTC

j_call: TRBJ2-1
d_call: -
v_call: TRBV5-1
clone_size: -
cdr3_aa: CASSLAGNEQFF
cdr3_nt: TGCGCCAGCAGCTTGGCCGGTAATGAGCAGTTCTTC

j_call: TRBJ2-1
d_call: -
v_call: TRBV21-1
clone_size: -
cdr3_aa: CASSKARRTSGRWDNNEQFF
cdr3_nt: TGTGCCAGCAGCAAAGCGCGAAGGACTAGCGGGAGATGGGATAACAATGAGCAGTTCTTC

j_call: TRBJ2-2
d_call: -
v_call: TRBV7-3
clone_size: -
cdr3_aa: CASSPGQSNTGELFF
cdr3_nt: TGTGCCAGCAGCCCTGGACAATCGAACACCGGGGAGCTGTTTTTT

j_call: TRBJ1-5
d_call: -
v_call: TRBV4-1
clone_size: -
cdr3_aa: CASSPGFTNSNQPQHF
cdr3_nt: TGCGCCAGCAGCCCAGGGTTTACTAATAGCAATCAGCCCCAGCATTTT

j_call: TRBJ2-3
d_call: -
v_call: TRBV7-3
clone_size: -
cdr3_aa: CASSLGYRVTDTQYF
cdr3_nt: TGTGCCAGCAGCTTAGGCTACAGGGTCACAGATACGCAGTATTTT

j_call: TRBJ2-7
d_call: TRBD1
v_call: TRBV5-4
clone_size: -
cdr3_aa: CASSYPGTGVYEQYF
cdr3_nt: TGTGCCAGCAGCTATCCCGGGACAGGGGTTTACGAGCAGTACTTC

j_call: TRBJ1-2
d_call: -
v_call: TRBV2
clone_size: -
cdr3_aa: CASSPDGGLGYTF
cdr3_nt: TGTGCCAGCAGTCCGGACGGAGGCTTAGGCTACACCTTC

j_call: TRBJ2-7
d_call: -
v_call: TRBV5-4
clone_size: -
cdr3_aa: CATQGSPLSEQYF
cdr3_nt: TGTGCCACTCAGGGGAGTCCGCTCTCCGAGCAGTACTTC

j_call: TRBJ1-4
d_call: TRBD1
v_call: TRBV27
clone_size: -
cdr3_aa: CASSLESGTGGEKLFF
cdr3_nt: TGTGCCAGCAGTTTAGAATCCGGGACAGGTGGAGAAAAACTGTTTTTT

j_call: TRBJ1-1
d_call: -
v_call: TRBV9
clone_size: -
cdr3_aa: CASSPANRLGTEAFF
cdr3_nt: TGTGCCAGCAGCCCGGCTAACCGACTGGGCACTGAAGCTTTCTTT

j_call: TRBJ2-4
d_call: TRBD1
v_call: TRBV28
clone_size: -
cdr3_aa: CASSYIGTGDKNIQYF
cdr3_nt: TGTGCCAGCAGTTATATCGGGACAGGGGACAAAAACATTCAGTACTTC

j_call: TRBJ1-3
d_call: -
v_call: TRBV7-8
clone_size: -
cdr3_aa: CASSLHGGSGNTIYF
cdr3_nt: TGTGCCAGCAGCTTACACGGAGGGTCTGGAAACACCATATATTTT

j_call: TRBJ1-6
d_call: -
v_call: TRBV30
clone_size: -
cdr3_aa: CAWRDWDSPLHF
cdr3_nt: TGTGCCTGGAGAGACTGGGATTCACCCCTCCACTTT

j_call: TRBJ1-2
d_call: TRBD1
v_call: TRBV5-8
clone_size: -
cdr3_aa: CASSYGQGPYGYTF
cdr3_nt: TGTGCCAGCAGCTACGGACAGGGTCCCTATGGCTACACCTTC

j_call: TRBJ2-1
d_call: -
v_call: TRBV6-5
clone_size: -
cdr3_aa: CASRVQGPSYNEQFF
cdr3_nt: TGTGCCAGCAGGGTACAGGGTCCCTCCTACAATGAGCAGTTCTTC

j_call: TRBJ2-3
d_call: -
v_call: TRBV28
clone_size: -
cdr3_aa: CASSMSFGGGTDTQYF
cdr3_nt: TGTGCCAGCAGCATGTCCTTTGGGGGAGGAACAGATACGCAGTATTTT

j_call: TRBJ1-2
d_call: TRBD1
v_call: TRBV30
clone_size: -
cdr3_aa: CAWSVLLTGDGYTF
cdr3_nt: TGTGCCTGGAGTGTACTTCTTACAGGGGATGGCTACACCTTC

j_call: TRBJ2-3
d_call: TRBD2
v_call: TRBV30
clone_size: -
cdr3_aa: CAWSVRGLADTDTQYF
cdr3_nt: TGTGCCTGGAGTGTCAGGGGACTAGCGGACACAGATACGCAGTATTTT

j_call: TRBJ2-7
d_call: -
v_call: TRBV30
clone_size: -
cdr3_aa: CAWSVQGGGIYEQYF
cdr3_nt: TGTGCCTGGAGTGTACAAGGTGGGGGGATATACGAGCAGTACTTC

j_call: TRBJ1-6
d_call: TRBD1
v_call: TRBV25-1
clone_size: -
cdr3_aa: CASSEQGASSPLHF
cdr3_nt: TGTGCCAGCAGTGAACAGGGGGCAAGTTCACCCCTCCACTTT

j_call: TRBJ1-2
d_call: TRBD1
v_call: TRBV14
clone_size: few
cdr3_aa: CASSQLTGQGDNYGYTF
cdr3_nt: TGTGCCAGCAGCCAACTTACGGGACAGGGGGATAACTATGGCTACACCTTC

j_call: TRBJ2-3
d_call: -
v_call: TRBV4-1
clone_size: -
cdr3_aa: CASSHGRTDTQYF
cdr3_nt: TGCGCCAGCAGCCACGGTCGCACAGATACGCAGTATTTT

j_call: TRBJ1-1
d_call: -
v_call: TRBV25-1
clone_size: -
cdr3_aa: CASKIQGLAFF
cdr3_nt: TGTGCCAGCAAAATCCAGGGGTTAGCTTTCTTT

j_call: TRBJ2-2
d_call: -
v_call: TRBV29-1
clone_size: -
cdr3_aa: CSALGGGTGELFF
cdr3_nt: TGCAGCGCCCTGGGTGGAGGGACCGGGGAGCTGTTTTTT

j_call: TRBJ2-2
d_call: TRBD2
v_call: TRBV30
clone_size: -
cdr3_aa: CAWSVLSGLAGSTGELFF
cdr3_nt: TGTGCCTGGAGTGTTCTCTCAGGACTAGCGGGAAGCACCGGGGAGCTGTTTTTT

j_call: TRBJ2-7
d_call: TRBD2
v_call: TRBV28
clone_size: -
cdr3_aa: CASSNRLATYEQYF
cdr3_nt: TGTGCCAGCAGTAACAGACTAGCGACCTACGAGCAGTACTTC